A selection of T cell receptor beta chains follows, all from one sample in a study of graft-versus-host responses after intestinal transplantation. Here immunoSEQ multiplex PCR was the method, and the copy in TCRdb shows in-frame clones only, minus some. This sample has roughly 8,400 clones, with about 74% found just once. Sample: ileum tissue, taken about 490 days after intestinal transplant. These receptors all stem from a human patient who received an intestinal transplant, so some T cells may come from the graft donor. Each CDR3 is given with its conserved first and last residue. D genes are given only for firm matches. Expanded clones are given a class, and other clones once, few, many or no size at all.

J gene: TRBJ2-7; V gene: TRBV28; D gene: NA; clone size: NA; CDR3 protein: CASGTWSYEQYF; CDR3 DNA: TGTGCCAGCGGGACATGGTCCTACGAGCAGTACTTC
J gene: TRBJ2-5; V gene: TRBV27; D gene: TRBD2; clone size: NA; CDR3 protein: CASSWGLAGVKETQYF; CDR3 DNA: TGTGCCAGCAGCTGGGGACTAGCGGGAGTAAAGGAGACCCAGTACTTC
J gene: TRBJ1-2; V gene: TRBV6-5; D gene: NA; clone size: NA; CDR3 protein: CASSYSGYGYTF; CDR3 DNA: TGTGCCAGCAGTTACTCAGGTTATGGCTACACCTTC
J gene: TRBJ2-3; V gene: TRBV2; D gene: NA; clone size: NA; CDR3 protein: CASKRGNPTDTQYF; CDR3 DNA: TGTGCCAGCAAGCGCGGGAACCCCACAGATACGCAGTATTTT
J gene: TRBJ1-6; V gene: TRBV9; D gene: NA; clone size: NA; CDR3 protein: CASSADLPGPLHF; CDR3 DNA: TGTGCCAGCAGCGCGGACCTGCCCGGACCCCTCCACTTT
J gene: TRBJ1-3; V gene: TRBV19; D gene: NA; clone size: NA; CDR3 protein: CASTSPGNTIYF; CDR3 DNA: TGTGCCAGTACTTCCCCGGGAAACACCATATATTTT
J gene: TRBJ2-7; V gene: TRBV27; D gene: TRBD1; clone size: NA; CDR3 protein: CASSPLGQGGPYEQYF; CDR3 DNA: TGTGCCAGCAGCCCGCTCGGACAGGGAGGCCCCTACGAGCAGTACTTC
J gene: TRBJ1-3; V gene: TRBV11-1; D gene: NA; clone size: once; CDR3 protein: CASSISRGGILGNTIYF; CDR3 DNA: TGTGCCAGCAGCATTTCCAGGGGAGGGATTCTTGGAAACACCATATATTTT
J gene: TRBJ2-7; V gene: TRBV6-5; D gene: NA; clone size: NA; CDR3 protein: CASSYGPKGLYEQYF; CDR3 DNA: TGTGCCAGCAGTTACGGCCCAAAGGGACTCTACGAGCAGTACTTC
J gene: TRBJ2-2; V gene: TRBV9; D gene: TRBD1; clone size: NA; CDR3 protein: CASSVAGTANTGELFF; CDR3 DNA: TGTGCCAGCAGCGTAGCCGGGACAGCGAACACCGGGGAGCTGTTTTTT
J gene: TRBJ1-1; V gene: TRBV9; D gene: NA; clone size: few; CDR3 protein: CASMQGIMNTEAFF; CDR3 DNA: TGTGCCAGCATGCAGGGGATAATGAACACTGAAGCTTTCTTT
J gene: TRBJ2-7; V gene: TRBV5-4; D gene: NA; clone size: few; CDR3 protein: CASSFLSYEQYF; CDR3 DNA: TGTGCCAGCAGCTTCCTTTCCTACGAGCAGTACTTC
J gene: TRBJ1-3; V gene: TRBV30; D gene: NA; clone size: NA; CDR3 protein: CAWSEGGYSGNTIYF; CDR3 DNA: TGTGCCTGGAGTGAGGGGGGATACTCTGGAAACACCATATATTTT
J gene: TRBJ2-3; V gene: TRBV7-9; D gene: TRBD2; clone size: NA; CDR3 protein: CASSLQRGGLAGDTDTQYF; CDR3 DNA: TGTGCCAGCAGCTTACAGCGCGGGGGACTAGCGGGAGACACAGATACGCAGTATTTT
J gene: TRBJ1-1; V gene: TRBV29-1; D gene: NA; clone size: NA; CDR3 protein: CSVSRGGWGGGNEAFF; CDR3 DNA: TGCAGCGTTTCTCGTGGAGGGTGGGGAGGGGGGAATGAAGCTTTCTTT
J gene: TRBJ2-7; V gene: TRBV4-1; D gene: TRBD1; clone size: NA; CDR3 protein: CASSLWTGSHEQYF; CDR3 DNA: TGCGCCAGCAGCCTATGGACAGGTTCCCACGAGCAGTACTTC
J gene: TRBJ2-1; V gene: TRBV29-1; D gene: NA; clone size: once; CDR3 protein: CSVELRPNNEQFF; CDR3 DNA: TGCAGCGTTGAGCTGAGACCCAACAATGAGCAGTTCTTC
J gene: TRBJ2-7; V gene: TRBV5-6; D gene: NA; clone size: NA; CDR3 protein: CASSRIGRYEQYF; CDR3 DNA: TGTGCCAGCAGCCGAATTGGAAGGTACGAGCAGTACTTC
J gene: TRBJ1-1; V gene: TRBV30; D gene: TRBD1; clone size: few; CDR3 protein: CAWNRGSGTEAFF; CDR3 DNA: TGTGCCTGGAACAGGGGCTCGGGGACTGAAGCTTTCTTT
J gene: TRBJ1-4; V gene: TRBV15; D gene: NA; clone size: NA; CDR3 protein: CATQWGLGEKLFF; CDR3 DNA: TGTGCCACGCAGTGGGGACTCGGTGAAAAACTGTTTTTT
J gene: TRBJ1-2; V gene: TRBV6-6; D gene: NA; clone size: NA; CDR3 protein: CASSFGQSNYGYTF; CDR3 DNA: TGTGCCAGCAGTTTCGGACAGTCTAACTATGGCTACACCTTC
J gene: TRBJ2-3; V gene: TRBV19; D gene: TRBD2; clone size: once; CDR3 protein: CASSILALAGDTDTQYF; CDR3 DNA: TGTGCCAGTAGTATTTTAGCGCTAGCGGGAGACACAGATACGCAGTATTTT
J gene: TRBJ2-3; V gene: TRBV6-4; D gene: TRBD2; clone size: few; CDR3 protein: CASSETSGGATDTQYF; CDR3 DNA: TGTGCCAGCAGTGAAACTAGCGGGGGGGCCACAGATACGCAGTATTTT
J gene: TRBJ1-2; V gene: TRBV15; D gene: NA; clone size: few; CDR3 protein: CATSSPGESYGYTF; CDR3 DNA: TGTGCCACCAGCAGCCCAGGAGAGTCCTATGGCTACACCTTC
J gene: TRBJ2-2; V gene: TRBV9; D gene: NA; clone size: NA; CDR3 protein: CASSATVTNTGELFF; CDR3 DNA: TGTGCCAGCAGCGCGACAGTAACGAACACCGGGGAGCTGTTTTTT
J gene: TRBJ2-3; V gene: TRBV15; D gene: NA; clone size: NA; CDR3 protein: CATSRDRGTQYF; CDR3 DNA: TGTGCCACCAGCAGAGATCGGGGTACGCAGTATTTT
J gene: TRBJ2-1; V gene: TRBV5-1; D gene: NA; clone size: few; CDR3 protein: CASSLGGPYNEQFF; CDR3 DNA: TGCGCCAGCAGCTTGGGGGGTCCCTACAATGAGCAGTTCTTC
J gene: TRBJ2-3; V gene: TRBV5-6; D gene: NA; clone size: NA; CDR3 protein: CASSLRGGGGSTDTQYF; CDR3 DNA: TGTGCCAGCAGCTTGAGGGGAGGGGGCGGGAGCACAGATACGCAGTATTTT
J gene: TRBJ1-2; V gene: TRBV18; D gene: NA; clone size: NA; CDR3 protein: CASSPGQTANYGYTF; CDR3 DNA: TGTGCCAGCTCACCAGGGCAGACAGCTAACTATGGCTACACCTTC
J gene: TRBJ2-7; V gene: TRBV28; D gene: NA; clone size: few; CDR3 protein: CASTSQGTGEQYF; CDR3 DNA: TGTGCCAGCACCTCACAGGGAACGGGCGAGCAGTACTTC
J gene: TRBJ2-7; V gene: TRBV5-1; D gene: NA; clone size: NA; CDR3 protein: CASSLRGDSSYEQYF; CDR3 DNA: TGCGCCAGCAGCTTGCGCGGGGACAGCTCCTACGAGCAGTACTTC
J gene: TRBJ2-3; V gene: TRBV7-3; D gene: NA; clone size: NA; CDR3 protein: CASSSQTGPTDTQYF; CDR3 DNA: TGTGCCAGCAGCTCCCAAACTGGCCCCACAGATACGCAGTATTTT
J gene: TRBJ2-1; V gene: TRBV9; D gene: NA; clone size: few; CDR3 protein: CASSRRGREQFF; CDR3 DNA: TGTGCCAGCAGTCGGCGGGGGCGGGAGCAGTTCTTC
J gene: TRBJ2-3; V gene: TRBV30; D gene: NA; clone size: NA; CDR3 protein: CAWRTAANTDTQYF; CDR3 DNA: TGTGCCTGGAGAACGGCGGCTAACACAGATACGCAGTATTTT
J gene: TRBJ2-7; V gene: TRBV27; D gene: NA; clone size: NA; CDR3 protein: CASRRGWYEQYF; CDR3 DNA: TGTGCCAGCCGGCGGGGCTGGTACGAGCAGTACTTC
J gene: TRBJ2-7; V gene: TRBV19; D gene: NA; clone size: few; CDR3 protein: CASSSRVGYEQYF; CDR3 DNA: TGTGCCAGTAGTAGCAGGGTTGGATACGAGCAGTACTTC
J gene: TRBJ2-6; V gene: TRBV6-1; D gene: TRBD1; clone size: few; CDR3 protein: CASSEGDRDGANVLTF; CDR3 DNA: TGTGCCAGCAGTGAAGGGGACAGGGATGGGGCCAACGTCCTGACTTTC
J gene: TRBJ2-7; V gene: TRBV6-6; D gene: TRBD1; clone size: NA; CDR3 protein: CASSYRGQAYEQYF; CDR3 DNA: TGTGCCAGCAGTTACAGGGGGCAGGCCTACGAGCAGTACTTC
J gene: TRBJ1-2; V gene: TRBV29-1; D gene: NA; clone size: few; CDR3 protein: CSVEPLGYGYTF; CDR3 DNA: TGCAGCGTTGAACCCCTTGGTTATGGCTACACCTTC
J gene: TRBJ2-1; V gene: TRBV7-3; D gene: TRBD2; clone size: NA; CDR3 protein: CASSPGLAGGYGSYNEQFF; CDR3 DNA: TGTGCCAGCAGCCCAGGACTAGCGGGAGGCTATGGGTCCTACAATGAGCAGTTCTTC
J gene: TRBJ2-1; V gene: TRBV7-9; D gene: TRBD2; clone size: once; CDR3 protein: CASSPPGGPYNEQFF; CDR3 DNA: TGTGCCAGCAGCCCGCCGGGAGGGCCCTACAATGAGCAGTTCTTC
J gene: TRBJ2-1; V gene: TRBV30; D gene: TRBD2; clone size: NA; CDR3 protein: CAWAGTSSYNEQFF; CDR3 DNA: TGTGCCTGGGCCGGGACTAGCTCCTACAATGAGCAGTTCTTC
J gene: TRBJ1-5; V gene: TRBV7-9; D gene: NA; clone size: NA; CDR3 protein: CASSLFGQPQHF; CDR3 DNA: TGTGCCAGCAGCTTATTCGGTCAGCCCCAGCATTTT
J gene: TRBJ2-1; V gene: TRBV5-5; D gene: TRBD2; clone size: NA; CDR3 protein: CASSSHGLAVGNEQFF; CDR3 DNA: TGTGCCAGCAGCTCCCATGGGCTAGCGGTAGGAAATGAGCAGTTCTTC
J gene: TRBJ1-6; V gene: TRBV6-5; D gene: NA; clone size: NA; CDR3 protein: CASSYRDIGSPLHF; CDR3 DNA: TGTGCCAGCAGTTACAGGGACATTGGGTCACCCCTCCACTTT
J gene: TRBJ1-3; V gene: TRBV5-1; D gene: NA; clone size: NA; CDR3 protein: CASSIGGGAGNTIYF; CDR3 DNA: TGCGCCAGCAGCATCGGCGGGGGAGCTGGAAACACCATATATTTT
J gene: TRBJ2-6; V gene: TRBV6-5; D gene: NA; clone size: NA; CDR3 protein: CASLGPTGANVLTF; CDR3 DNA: TGTGCCAGCCTGGGTCCGACTGGGGCCAACGTCCTGACTTTC
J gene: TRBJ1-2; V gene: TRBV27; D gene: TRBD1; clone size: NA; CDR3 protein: CASRSFTPGQGISHYGYTF; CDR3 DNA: TGTGCCAGCAGATCCTTCACCCCGGGACAGGGTATTTCCCATTATGGCTACACCTTC